One sample yielded the 25 T cell receptor beta chains listed below, sequenced in a study of T-cell reconstitution after alpha-beta-depleted transplantation in children (dated by TCRdb to 2016 to 2017). The treatment or condition label on this specimen signifies: allogeneic hematopoietic cell transplantation with graft depleted of TCRalphabeta T cells and CD19 B cells. The library was produced with PCR. Sequencing instrument: Illumina HiSeq 2500. TCR libraries were prepared with molecular barcoding, using unique molecular identifiers to normalize TCRbeta repertoire quantification. The public reads were quality trimmed at Q25 with fastp and then assembled into clones with MiXCR by TCRdb, keeping productive beta chains. Merged by CDR3 protein, the rows form single entries marked with the most common genes and DNA. Within this sample are nearly 250,000 distinct CDR3 sequences, with around 8% of them counted one time only. The ten largest clones add up to almost 6.5% of the sample.

Source: PBMCs, mostly from graft donor cells, taken 180 days after TCRalphabeta/CD19-depleted stem cell transplant. These receptor sequences come from a male patient under 18 who had a stem cell transplant for acute lymphoblastic leukemia, so the T cells may come from the graft donor.

This clonotype was seen ten or more times. This chain uses TRBV25-1 with TRBJ2-1, with 10 bases matching TRBD2. The length of the CDR3 is 15 residues. V trimming: 4 bases; J trimming: 2 bases; junction bases outside the gene matches: 2. CDR1 and CDR2 from the germline V gene are MGHDK and SYGVNS. CDR3 nucleotide sequence: TGTGCCAGCAGTGCCGGGACTAGCGCCTACAATGAGCAGTTCTTC. Translation: CASSAGTSAYNEQFF.

This clonotype was seen only a few times. The chain is built from TRBV10-1 and TRBJ1-5; a possible D gene is TRBD1 (5 bases). CDR3 length equals 15 residues. With 1 base removed from V and 0 bases from J, the gap between germline ends came to 7 bases. Germline V lookup: CDR1 WNHNN, CDR2 SYGVQD (reference sequence). CDR3 sequence (DNA): TGCGCCAGCAGTGAGTACAGGAATAGCAATCAGCCCCAGCATTTT. Translation: CASSEYRNSNQPQHF.

Ten or more counts support this clonotype. V gene TRBV11-2 combines with J gene TRBJ2-7, with 11 bases aligning to TRBD1. V dropped 5 bases and J dropped 7; count of bases not matched to a gene: 7. Germline CDR1 reads SGHAT; CDR2 reads FQNNGV. The CDR3 has 14 residues. The CDR3 spells CASSPGQGAGEQYF. In nucleotides, the CDR3 is TGTGCCAGCAGCCCCGGACAGGGGGCGGGGGAGCAGTACTTC.

This clonotype was observed many times. The V call is TRBV20-1, the J call TRBJ2-7, with D perhaps being TRBD1 or TRBD2 (5 bases each). Trimming removed 6 bases from V and 3 bases from J, with 18 bases in between. This CDR3 region has 14 residues. The germline CDR1 and CDR2 sequences are DFQATT and SNEGSKA (reference sequence). CDR3 sequence (DNA): TGCAGTGCCCCAGGGCCAGGGAGCGTCTACGAGCAGTACTTC. Translating it yields CSAPGPGSVYEQYF.

The table lists this clonotype with many counts. This sequence joins TRBV13 and TRBJ2-1; 10 nucleotides align to TRBD1. Germline lookup yields CDR1 PRHDT and CDR2 FYEKMQ (reference sequence). The CDR3 sequence is 15 residues long. V gave up 5 bases and J gave up 10 bases; unmatched junction bases: 11. CDR3 region: CASSGSGTGALEQFF. Here the CDR3 DNA reads TGTGCCAGCAGCGGATCCGGGACAGGGGCCCTGGAGCAGTTCTTC. The full variable domain, with the rest looked up from reference TRBV13 and TRBJ2-1, is AAGVIQSPRHLIKEKRETATLKCYPIPRHDTVYWYQQGPGQDPQFLISFYEKMQSDKGSIPDRFSAQQFSDYHSELNMSSLELGDSALYFCASSGSGTGALEQFFGPGTRLTVL.

About this clonotype: This could be a read error, since a much larger clone is one nucleotide away. This chain's CDR3 is CSDIGPSGEPYF. The CDR3 DNA reads TGCAGTGATATTGGGCCTTCGGGGGAGCCGTACTTC. V gene TRBV20-1 combines with J gene TRBJ2-7; TRBD2 is a possible D gene (6 bases). CDR1 and CDR2 from the germline V gene are DFQATT and SNEGSKA (reference sequence). This CDR3 region has 12 residues.

The sample holds many counts of this clonotype. V is TRBV4-3 and J is TRBJ1-5; 10 bases map to TRBD1. This CDR3 is 15 amino acids long. V lost 4 bases and J lost 3; bases outside the gene matches: 3. Germline V gene sequence: CDR1 LGHNA, CDR2 YSLEER. CDR3 in DNA: TGCGCCAGCAGCCCCGGGACAGGGGTCAATCAGCCCCAGCATTTT. It specifies CASSPGTGVNQPQHF.

This clonotype occurred once. The chain employs TRBV19 and TRBJ2-2; a weak D match, TRBD1 (5 bases). Trimming removed 10 bases from V and 0 bases from J, with 12 bases in between. In germline, CDR1 is LNHDA, CDR2 SQIVND (reference sequence). The CDR3 is made up of 14 amino acids. CDR3 protein: CATPDSANTGELFF. Here the CDR3 DNA reads TGTGCCACCCCAGACAGCGCGAACACCGGGGAGCTGTTTTTT.

The table lists this clonotype with many counts. The rearrangement uses TRBV29-1 and TRBJ2-2; D may be TRBD1 (6 bases). Germline loops: CDR1 SQVTM, CDR2 ANQGSEA. V lost 3 bases to trimming and J lost 4 bases, with 9 bases between them. The CDR3 sequence is 13 residues long. The CDR3 protein is CSVEEDSTGELFF. CDR3 coding DNA: TGCAGCGTTGAGGAGGACAGCACCGGGGAGCTGTTTTTT.

This clonotype was seen many times. This chain joins TRBV2 and TRBJ2-7; no clear D gene. V lost 5 bases to trimming and J lost 6 bases, with 11 bases between them. Germline V gene lookup returns CDR1 SNHLY and CDR2 FYNNEI. The CDR3 length is 12 residues. The CDR3 DNA follows: TGTGCCAGCAGTTTTGACCCACGCGAGCAGTACTTC. Translating gives CASSFDPREQYF.

This clonotype was detected a few times. The CDR3 is CASRGQGKDTGELFF. For the CDR3, the DNA is TGTGCCAGCAGGGGACAGGGGAAAGACACCGGGGAGCTGTTTTTT. V and J are TRBV2 and TRBJ2-2; 10 positions match TRBD1. Germline values: CDR1 SNHLY, CDR2 FYNNEI. V lost 6 bases, J lost 3 bases, and 4 bases stayed unmatched. The CDR3 runs to 15 residues. Full variable domain (remainder filled in from reference TRBV2 and TRBJ2-2): EPEVTQTPSHQVTQMGQEVILRCVPISNHLYFYWYRQILGQKVEFLVSFYNNEISEKSEIFDDQFSVERPDGSNFTLKIRSTKLEDSAMYFCASRGQGKDTGELFFGEGSRLTVL.

The sample holds many counts of this clonotype. The rearrangement uses TRBV4-3 and TRBJ2-7, with 9 bases lining up with TRBD1. CDR3 length: 14 residues. CDR1 is LGHNA, CDR2 YSLEER, per germline. V dropped 3 bases and J dropped 0; count of bases not matched to a gene: 0. CDR3 sequence reads: CASSQGQGSYEQYF. The DNA for the CDR3 is TGCGCCAGCAGCCAGGGACAGGGCTCCTACGAGCAGTACTTC.

V and J are TRBV12-3 or TRBV12-4 and TRBJ1-5; no clear D gene. V lost 3 bases and J lost 0, with 12 bases in between. The CDR3 loop spans 16 amino acids. The CDR3 loop reads CASSLGSSYSNQPQHF. The CDR3 nucleotides read TGTGCCAGCAGTTTGGGGTCGTCTTATAGCAATCAGCCCCAGCATTTT.

This clonotype has at least ten counts. The chain recombines TRBV6-2 or TRBV6-3 with TRBJ2-7; TRBD1 might be the D (5 bases). Looked up from germline, CDR1 is MNHEY and CDR2 is SVGEGT. The CDR3 totals 14 residues. The V gene lost 3 bases and the J gene lost 2 bases, with 11 bases spanning the gap. The CDR3 reads CASSYSTVTYEQYF. The CDR3 DNA is TGTGCCAGCAGTTATTCGACAGTTACCTACGAGCAGTACTTC.

This clonotype has a count of ten or more. This chain links TRBV6-1 with TRBJ1-4; unclear D gene. Germline CDR1 and CDR2: MNHNS and SASEGT. The CDR3 is 14 amino acids. Trimming took 4 bases from V and 4 from J, leaving 10 bases between them. The CDR3 nucleotides read TGTGCCAGCAGTGGATCGGTCCTTAATGAAAAACTGTTTTTT. Protein product: CASSGSVLNEKLFF.

At least ten counts were recorded for this clonotype. The genes are TRBV20-1 and TRBJ2-5, with 9 bases fitting TRBD2. The ends lost 2 bases at V and 7 bases at J; junction bases unmatched: 11. The CDR3 consists of 15 residues. CDR1 is DFQATT and CDR2 is SNEGSKA in the germline V gene (reference sequence). CDR3 DNA: TGCAGTGCTAGATCAAGTCTAGCGGGGTTGGGGACCCAGTACTTC. Protein product: CSARSSLAGLGTQYF.

This clonotype has a count of ten or more. J is TRBJ1-2 and V is TRBV20-1; the D is unclear. Trimming shortened V by 7 bases and J by 0 bases, and 12 bases separated the two germline ends. Germline-derived CDR1 and CDR2 are DFQATT and SNEGSKA (reference sequence). CDR3 length: 13 amino acids. CDR3 nucleotide sequence: TGCAGTGACCACAGCGAAGCTAACTATGGCTACACCTTC. Its protein product is CSDHSEANYGYTF.

This clonotype was seen at least ten times. This sequence joins TRBV5-1 and TRBJ2-1, with 7 bases that match TRBD2. This CDR3 region has 15 residues. The V gene end was trimmed by 7 bases and the J gene end by 2 bases; junction bases not matched to a gene: 9. The V gene's germline CDR1 is SGHRS and CDR2 YFSETQ. This CDR3 reads CASRPGGTAYNEQFF. The CDR3 region has the DNA TGCGCCAGCCGCCCGGGAGGAACAGCCTACAATGAGCAGTTCTTC.

This clonotype was found many times. The chain recombines TRBV3-1 with TRBJ1-6; no definite D call. Trimming cost V 1 base and J 9 bases, with 10 bases left between them. The CDR3 has 14 residues. CDR1 is LGHDT, CDR2 YNNKEL, per germline (reference sequence). Here the CDR3 reads CASSQGDGSSPLHF. CDR3 in DNA: TGTGCCAGCAGCCAAGGTGATGGGAGTTCACCCCTCCACTTT. Based on the CDR3 plus reference TRBV3-1 and TRBJ1-6, the full variable domain is DTAVSQTPKYLVTQMGNDKSIKCEQNLGHDTMYWYKQDSKKFLKIMFSYNNKELIINETVPNRFSPKSPDKAHLNLHINSLELGDSAVYFCASSQGDGSSPLHFGNGTRLTVT.

This clonotype was recorded at least ten times. This rearrangement joins TRBV5-1 to TRBJ2-1, with 10 bases fitting TRBD2. The germline V gene encodes CDR1 SGHRS and CDR2 YFSETQ. V shed 1 base, J shed 5 bases, and the junction held 3 bases outside the gene matches. The CDR3 is 15 amino acids. The CDR3 DNA reads as TGCGCCAGCAGCTTGTTAACTAGCGGGAACAATGAGCAGTTCTTC. Its protein product is CASSLLTSGNNEQFF.

This sequence joins TRBV3-1 and TRBJ1-1; D unresolved. V was trimmed by 3 bases and J by 3 bases, leaving 8 bases between them. CDR3 length: 13 residues. CDR1 and CDR2 from the germline V gene are LGHDT and YNNKEL (reference sequence). CDR3 protein: CASSHGPHTEAFF. As DNA, the CDR3 is TGTGCCAGCAGCCACGGGCCTCACACTGAAGCTTTCTTT.

This clonotype has at least ten counts. The chain joins TRBV20-1 to TRBJ2-5, with TRBD1 as a possible D gene (6 bases). The V end lost 5 bases, the J end lost 4 bases, and 14 bases lay between the germline ends. There are 13 residues in the CDR3. The V gene's germline CDR1 is DFQATT and CDR2 SNEGSKA (reference sequence). CDR3 in amino acids: CSAGESRGETQYF. In DNA, the CDR3 is TGCAGTGCTGGGGAGTCCAGGGGAGAGACCCAGTACTTC.

This clonotype was counted at least ten times. The gene calls are TRBV20-1 and TRBJ1-2, with D possibly being TRBD1 (5 bases). Germline lookup yields CDR1 DFQATT and CDR2 SNEGSKA (reference sequence). Trimming stripped 0 bases from V and 0 bases from J, with 5 bases between. The CDR3 spans 13 residues. The CDR3 loop reads CSARDRANYGYTF. CDR3 nucleotides: TGCAGTGCTAGAGACAGGGCTAACTATGGCTACACCTTC.

The sample holds many counts of this clonotype. The chain combines TRBV12-3 or TRBV12-4 with TRBJ2-7; D uncertain. This CDR3 has 15 residues. The ends were cut back, 6 bases at V and 0 bases at J, with 15 bases in the middle. The CDR3 nucleotides read TGTGCCAGCAGCCGAGGAAGGGCCAGCTCCTACGAGCAGTACTTC. This gives the protein CASSRGRASSYEQYF.

This clonotype has at least ten counts. J is TRBJ2-7 and V is TRBV7-9, with TRBD1 matching 8 bases. Losses at the gene ends were 5 bases for V and 6 bases for J; bases not matched to a gene: 9. Germline CDR1 and CDR2: SEHNR and FQNEAQ (reference sequence). The CDR3 sequence is 14 residues long. CDR3 sequence (DNA): TGTGCCAGCAGCCAAAGTGGCAGGGGGCCCGAGCAGTACTTC. It translates to CASSQSGRGPEQYF.